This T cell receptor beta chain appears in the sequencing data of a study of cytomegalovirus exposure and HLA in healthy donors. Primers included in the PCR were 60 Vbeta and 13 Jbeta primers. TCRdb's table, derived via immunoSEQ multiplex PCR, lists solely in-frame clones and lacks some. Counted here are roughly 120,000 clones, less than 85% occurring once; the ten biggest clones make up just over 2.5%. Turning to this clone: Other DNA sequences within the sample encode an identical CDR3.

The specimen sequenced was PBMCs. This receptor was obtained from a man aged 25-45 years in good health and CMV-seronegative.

As DNA, the CDR3 is TGTGCCAGCAGTTTATCAGGGGAAGGAGGCGAGACCCAGTACTTC. This codes for CASSLSGEGGETQYF. The chain uses TRBV28 and TRBJ2-5, with D possibly matching TRBD1 (6 bases). Germline-derived CDR1 and CDR2 are MDHEN and SYDVKM. Trimming took 1 base from V and 5 from J, leaving 14 bases between them. The CDR3 consists of 15 residues.